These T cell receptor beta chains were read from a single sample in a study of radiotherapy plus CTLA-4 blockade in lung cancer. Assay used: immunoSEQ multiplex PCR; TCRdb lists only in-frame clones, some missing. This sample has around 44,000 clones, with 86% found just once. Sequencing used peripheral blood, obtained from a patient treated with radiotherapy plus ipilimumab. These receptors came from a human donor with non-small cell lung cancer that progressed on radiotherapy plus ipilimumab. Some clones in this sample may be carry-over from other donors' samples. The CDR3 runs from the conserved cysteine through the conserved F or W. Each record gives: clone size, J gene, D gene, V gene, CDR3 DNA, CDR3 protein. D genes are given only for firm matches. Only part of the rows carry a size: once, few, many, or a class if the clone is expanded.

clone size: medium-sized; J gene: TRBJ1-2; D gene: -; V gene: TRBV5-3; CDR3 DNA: TGTGCCAGAAGCTTGGGCGACTATGGCTACACCTTC; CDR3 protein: CARSLGDYGYTF
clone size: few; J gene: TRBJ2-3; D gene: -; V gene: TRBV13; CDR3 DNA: TGTGCCAGTAAACTCTGGACTAGCACAGATACGCAGTATTTT; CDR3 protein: CASKLWTSTDTQYF
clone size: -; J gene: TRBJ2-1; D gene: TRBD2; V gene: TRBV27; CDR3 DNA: TGTGCCAGCAGTACCAAACTAGCGGGACGCTACAATGAGCAGTTCTTC; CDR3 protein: CASSTKLAGRYNEQFF
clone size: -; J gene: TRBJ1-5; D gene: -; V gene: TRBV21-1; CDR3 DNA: TGTGCCAGCAGCAAACTCCGGCCGGGGGAGAGGGTAGGCAATCAGCCCCAGCATTTT; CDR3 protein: CASSKLRPGERVGNQPQHF
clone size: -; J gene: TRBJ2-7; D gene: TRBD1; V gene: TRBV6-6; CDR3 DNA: TGTGCCAGCAGTGGAATCGGGACAGGGGTCGGCTACGAGCAGTACTTC; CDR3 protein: CASSGIGTGVGYEQYF
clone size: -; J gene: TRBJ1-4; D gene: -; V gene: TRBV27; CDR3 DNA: TGTGCCAGCACCAGTTTCGGGGGTGGGGAAAAACTGTTTTTT; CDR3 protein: CASTSFGGGEKLFF
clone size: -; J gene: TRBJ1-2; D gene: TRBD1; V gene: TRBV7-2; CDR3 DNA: TGTGCCAGCAGCGGGAGGGACAGGGGGCCGGGTGGCTACACCTTC; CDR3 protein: CASSGRDRGPGGYTF
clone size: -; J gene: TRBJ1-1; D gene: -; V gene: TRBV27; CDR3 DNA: TGTGCCAGCAGTTTACCAGGACAGACTGAAGCTTTCTTT; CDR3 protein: CASSLPGQTEAFF
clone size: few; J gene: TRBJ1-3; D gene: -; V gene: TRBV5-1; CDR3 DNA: TGTGCCAGCAGCCGGGACTGGCCTGTTGTCACCATATATTTT; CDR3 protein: CASSRDWPVVTIYF
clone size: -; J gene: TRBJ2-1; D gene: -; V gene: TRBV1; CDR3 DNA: TGCACCAGCAGCGGGCGCAGAGAGCAGTTCTTC; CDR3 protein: CTSSGRREQFF
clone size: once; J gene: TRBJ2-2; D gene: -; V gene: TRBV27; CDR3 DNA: TGTGCCAGCAGCAAGGGACAAATCTCCTCGGCGAACACCGGGGAGCTGTTTTTT; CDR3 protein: CASSKGQISSANTGELFF
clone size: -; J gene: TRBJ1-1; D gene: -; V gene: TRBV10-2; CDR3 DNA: TGCGCCAGCAGTTCCGGGACTACTTCTGAAGCTTTCTTT; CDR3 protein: CASSSGTTSEAFF
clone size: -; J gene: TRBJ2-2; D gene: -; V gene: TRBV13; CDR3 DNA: TGTGCCAGCAGCTTAGGGCCCAGGGGAGTCACCGGGGAGCTGTTTTTT; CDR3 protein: CASSLGPRGVTGELFF
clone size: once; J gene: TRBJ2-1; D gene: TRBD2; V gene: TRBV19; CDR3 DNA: TGTGCCAGTAGGTTCCGCGGGAGTGGTATTCGTGAGCAGTTCTTC; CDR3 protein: CASRFRGSGIREQFF
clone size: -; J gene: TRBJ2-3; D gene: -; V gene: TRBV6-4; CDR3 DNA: TGTGCCAGCAGTGCTACTAGCAACCCAGATACGCAGTATTTT; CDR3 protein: CASSATSNPDTQYF
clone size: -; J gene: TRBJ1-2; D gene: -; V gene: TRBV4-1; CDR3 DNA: TGCGCCAGCAGCCAAGATTGGGCAAACTCTTATGGCTACACCTTC; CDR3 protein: CASSQDWANSYGYTF
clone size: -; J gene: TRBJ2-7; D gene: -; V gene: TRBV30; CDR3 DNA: TGTGCCTGGAGTTTAACAGAAACCTACGAGCAGTACTTC; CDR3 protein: CAWSLTETYEQYF
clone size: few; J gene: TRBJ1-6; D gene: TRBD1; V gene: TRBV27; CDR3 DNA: TGTGCCAGCAGTTCCAGGACAGGGAACTCCCCCCTCCACTTT; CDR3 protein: CASSSRTGNSPLHF